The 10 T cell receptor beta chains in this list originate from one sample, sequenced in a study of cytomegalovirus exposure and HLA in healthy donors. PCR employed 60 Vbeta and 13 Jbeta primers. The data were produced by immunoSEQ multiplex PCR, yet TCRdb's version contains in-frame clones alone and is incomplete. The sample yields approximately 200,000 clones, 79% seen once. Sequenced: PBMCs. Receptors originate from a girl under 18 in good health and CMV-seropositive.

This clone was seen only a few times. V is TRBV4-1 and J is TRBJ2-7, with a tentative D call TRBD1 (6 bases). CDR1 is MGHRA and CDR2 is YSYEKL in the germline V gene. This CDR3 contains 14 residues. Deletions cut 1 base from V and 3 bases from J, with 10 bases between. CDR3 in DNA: TGCGCCAGCAGCCAAGGGACAGCGATCTACGAGCAGTACTTC. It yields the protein CASSQGTAIYEQYF.

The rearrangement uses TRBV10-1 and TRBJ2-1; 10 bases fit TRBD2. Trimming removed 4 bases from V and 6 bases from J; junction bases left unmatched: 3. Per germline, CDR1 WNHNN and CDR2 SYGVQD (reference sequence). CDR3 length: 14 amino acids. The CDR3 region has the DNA TGCGCCAGCAGTGGAGGGACTAGCGTCAATGAGCAGTTCTTC. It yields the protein CASSGGTSVNEQFF.

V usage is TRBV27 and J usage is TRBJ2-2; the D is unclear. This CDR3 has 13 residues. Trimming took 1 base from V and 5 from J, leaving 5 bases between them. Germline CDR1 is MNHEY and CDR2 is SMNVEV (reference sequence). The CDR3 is CASSLYSTGELFF. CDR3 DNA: TGTGCCAGCAGTTTATATTCGACCGGGGAGCTGTTTTTT.

The CDR3 DNA follows: TGTGCCAGTCAGAGCGGGACCCCTGGCACAGATACGCAGTATTTT. Translating gives CASQSGTPGTDTQYF. The rearrangement joins TRBV5-4 to TRBJ2-3, with 7 bases identical to TRBD2. The junction had 10 bases not matched to a gene; V was cut back by 8 bases and J by 1 base. The CDR3 runs to 15 residues. CDR1 and CDR2 from the germline V gene are SGHNT and YYREEE (reference sequence).

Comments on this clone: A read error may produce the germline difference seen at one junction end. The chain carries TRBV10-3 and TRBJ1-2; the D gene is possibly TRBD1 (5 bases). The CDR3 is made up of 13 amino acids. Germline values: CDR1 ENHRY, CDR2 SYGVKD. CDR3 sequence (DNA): TGTGCCATCAGCGAGTGGGGGGTCTATGGCTACACCTTC. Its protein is CAISEWGVYGYTF.

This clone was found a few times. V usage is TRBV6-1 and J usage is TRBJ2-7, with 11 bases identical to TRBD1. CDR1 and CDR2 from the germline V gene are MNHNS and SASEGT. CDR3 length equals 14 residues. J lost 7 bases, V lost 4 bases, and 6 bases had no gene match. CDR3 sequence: CASSVWDRGGEQYF. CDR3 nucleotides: TGTGCCAGCAGTGTGTGGGACAGGGGGGGAGAGCAGTACTTC.

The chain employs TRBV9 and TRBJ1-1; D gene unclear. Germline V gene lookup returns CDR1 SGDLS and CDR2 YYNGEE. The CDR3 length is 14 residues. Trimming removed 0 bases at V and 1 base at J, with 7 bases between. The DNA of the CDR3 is TGTGCCAGCAGCGTAGGGCACAGGAACACTGAAGCTTTCTTT. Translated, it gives CASSVGHRNTEAFF.

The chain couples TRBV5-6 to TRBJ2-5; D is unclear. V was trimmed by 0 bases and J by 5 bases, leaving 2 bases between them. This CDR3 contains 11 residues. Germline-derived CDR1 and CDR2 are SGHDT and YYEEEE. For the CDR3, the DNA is TGTGCCAGCAGCTTGGCGGAGACCCAGTACTTC. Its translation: CASSLAETQYF.

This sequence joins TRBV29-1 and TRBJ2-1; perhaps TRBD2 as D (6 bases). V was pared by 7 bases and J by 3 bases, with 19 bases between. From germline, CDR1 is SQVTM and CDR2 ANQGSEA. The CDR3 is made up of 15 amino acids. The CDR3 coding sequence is TGCAGCGCAGACACCGGCGGGGCGGACTACAATGAGCAGTTCTTC. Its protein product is CSADTGGADYNEQFF.

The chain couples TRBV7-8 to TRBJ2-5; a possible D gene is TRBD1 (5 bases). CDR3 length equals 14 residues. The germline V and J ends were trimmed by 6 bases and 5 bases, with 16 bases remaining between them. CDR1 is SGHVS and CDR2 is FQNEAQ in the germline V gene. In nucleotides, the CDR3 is TGTGCCAGCAGGACAGCCCCAATTTCGGAGACCCAGTACTTC. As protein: CASRTAPISETQYF.